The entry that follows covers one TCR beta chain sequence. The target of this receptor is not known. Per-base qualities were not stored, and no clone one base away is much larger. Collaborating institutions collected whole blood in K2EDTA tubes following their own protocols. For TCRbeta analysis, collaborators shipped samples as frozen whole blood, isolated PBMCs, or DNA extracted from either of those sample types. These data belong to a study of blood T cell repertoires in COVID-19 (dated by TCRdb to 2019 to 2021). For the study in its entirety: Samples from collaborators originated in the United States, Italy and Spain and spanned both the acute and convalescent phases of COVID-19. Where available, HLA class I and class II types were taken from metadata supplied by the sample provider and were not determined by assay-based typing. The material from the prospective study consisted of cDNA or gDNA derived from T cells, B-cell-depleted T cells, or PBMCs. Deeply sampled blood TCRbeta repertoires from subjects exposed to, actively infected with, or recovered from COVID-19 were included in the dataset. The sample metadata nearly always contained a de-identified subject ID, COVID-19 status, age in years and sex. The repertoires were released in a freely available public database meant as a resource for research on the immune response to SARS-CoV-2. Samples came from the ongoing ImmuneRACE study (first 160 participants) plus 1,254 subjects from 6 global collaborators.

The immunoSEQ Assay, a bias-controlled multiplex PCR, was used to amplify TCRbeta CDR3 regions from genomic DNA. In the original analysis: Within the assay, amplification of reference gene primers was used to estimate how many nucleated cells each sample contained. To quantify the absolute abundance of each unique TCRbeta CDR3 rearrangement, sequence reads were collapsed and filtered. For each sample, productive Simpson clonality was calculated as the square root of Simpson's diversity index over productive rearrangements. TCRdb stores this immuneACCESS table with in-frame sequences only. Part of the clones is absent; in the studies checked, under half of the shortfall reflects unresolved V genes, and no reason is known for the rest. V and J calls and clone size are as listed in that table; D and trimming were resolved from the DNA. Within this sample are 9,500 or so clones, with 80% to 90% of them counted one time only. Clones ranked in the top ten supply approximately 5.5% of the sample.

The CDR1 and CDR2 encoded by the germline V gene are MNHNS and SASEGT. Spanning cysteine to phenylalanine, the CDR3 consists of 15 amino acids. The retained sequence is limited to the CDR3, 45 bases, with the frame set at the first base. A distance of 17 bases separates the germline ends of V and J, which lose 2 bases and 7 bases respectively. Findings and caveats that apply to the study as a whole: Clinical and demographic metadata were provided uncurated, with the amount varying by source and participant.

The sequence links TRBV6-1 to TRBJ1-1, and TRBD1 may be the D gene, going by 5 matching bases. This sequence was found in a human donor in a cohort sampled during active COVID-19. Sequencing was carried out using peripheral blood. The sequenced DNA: TGTGCCAGCAGTGAATGGCGTCTGGGGGGGGATGAAGCTTTCTTT. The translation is CASSEWRLGGDEAFF.